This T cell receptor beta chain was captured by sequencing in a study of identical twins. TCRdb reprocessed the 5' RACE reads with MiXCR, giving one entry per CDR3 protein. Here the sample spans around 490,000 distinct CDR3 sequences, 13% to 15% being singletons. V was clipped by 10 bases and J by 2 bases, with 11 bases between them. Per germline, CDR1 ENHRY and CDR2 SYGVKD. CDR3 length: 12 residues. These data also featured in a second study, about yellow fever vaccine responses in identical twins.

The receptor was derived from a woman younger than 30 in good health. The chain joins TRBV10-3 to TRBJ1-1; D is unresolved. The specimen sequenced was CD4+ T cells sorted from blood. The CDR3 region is CATSSDNTEAFF. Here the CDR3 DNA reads TGTGCCACCTCATCAGATAACACTGAAGCTTTCTTT.